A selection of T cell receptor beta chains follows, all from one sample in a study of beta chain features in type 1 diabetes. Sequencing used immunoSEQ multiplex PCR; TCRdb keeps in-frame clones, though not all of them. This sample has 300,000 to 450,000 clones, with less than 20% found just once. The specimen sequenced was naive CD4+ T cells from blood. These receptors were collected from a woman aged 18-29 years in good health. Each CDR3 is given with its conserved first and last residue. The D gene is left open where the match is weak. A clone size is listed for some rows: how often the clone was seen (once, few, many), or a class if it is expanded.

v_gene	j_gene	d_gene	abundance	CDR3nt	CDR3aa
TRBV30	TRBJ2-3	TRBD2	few	TGTGCCTGGACCAGCGGGAGTCCAACAGATACGCAGTATTTT	CAWTSGSPTDTQYF
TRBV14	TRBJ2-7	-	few	TGTGCCAGCAGCCAAGTCCTCTACGAGCAGTACTTC	CASSQVLYEQYF
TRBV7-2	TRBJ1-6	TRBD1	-	TGTGCCAGCAGCTTAGCGGACAGGCGTTCACCCCTCCACTTT	CASSLADRRSPLHF
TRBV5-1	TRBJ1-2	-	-	TGCGCCAGCAGCTCGACAGGATTGAACTATGGCTACACCTTC	CASSSTGLNYGYTF
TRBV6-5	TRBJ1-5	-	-	TGTGCCACCGCGACAGGATATAGCAATCAGCCCCAGCATTTT	CATATGYSNQPQHF
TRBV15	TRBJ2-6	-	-	TGTGCCACCAGCACTTCGGGGTCTGGGGCCAACGTCCTGACTTTC	CATSTSGSGANVLTF
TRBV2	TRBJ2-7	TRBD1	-	TGTGCCAGCAGCGCCCAGGGGGCTCTTGACGAGCAGTACTTC	CASSAQGALDEQYF
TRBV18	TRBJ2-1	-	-	TGTGCCAGCTCACCACCGGCTAGCAGCAATGAGCAGTTCTTC	CASSPPASSNEQFF
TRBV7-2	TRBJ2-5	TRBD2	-	TGTGCCAGCAGCTTAACGGGGGAGGGGGAGACCCAGTACTTC	CASSLTGEGETQYF
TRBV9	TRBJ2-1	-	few	TGTGCCAGCAGCGTCCGGGACACCCACAATGAGCAGTTCTTC	CASSVRDTHNEQFF
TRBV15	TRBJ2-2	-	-	TGTGCCACCAGCAGTACAGGGACCCTAGTGCTGTTTTTT	CATSSTGTLVLFF
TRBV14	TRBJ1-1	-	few	TGTGCCAGCAGCCAAAAAGGAGGGACGGTGAACACTGAAGCTTTCTTT	CASSQKGGTVNTEAFF
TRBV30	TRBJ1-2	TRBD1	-	TGTGCCTGGAGTGAGCAGGGGGCGCTTGGCTACACCTTC	CAWSEQGALGYTF
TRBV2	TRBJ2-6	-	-	TGTGCCAGCAGCTGGAGTTCGATTTCTGGGGCCAACGTCCTGACTTTC	CASSWSSISGANVLTF
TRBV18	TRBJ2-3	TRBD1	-	TGTGCCAGCTCACCGCCGGGACAGGGGGCTGATACGCAGTATTTT	CASSPPGQGADTQYF
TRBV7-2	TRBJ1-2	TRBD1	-	TGTGCCAGCAGCTTCCTTCGACAGGGAAACTATGGCTACACCTTC	CASSFLRQGNYGYTF
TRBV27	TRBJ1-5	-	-	TGTGCCAGCAGTCTTGGGCCCAGGCAGCCCCAGCATTTT	CASSLGPRQPQHF
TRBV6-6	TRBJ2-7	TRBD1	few	TGTGCCAGCAGAGCCGGGACAGGGGCCTACGAGCAGTACTTC	CASRAGTGAYEQYF
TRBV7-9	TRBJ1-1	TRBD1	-	TGTGCCAGCAGCTTAACTACGGGGACAGACGAAGCTTTCTTT	CASSLTTGTDEAFF
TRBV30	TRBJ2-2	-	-	TGTGCCTACACAGTCGGGAAAAACACCGGGGAGCTGTTTTTT	CAYTVGKNTGELFF
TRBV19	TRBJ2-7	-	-	TGTGCCAGTAGTATAACCGCGGCCTACGAGCAGTACTTC	CASSITAAYEQYF
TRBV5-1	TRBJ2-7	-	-	TGCGCCAGCAGGCGGGACAGTATCTCCTACGAGCAGTACTTC	CASRRDSISYEQYF
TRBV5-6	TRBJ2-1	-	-	TGTGCCAGCAGCTTCGGTGGTGGGCTTACCTCCTACAATGAGCAGTTCTTC	CASSFGGGLTSYNEQFF